The clone carrying this T cell receptor (beta chain) has just a few counts. The sample belongs to a study of blood T cell repertoires in COVID-19. This CDR3 spans 13 amino acids. Trimming cost V 6 bases and J 11 bases, with 14 bases left between them. Per the original methods: Amplified reference gene primers provided the basis for estimating nucleated cell counts. Libraries were prepared by immunoSEQ multiplex PCR; TCRdb keeps only in-frame clonotypes and omits some of them. V and J calls and clone size follow that table, whereas D and trimming were derived from the DNA. The data hold under 350,000 clones, with about 89% observed a single time.

The rearrangement uses TRBV12-3 or TRBV12-4 and TRBJ1-6; weak D call: TRBD1 (6 bases). The sequenced sample consisted of peripheral blood. The sequence was collected from a middle-aged man with acute or convalescent COVID-19. CDR3 bases: TGTGCCAGCAGCTCCAACCAGGGGCCACCCCTCCACTTT. This gives the protein CASSSNQGPPLHF.